The 23 T cell receptor beta chains below come from one sample, sequenced in a study of T cells in Graves' hyperthyroidism and ophthalmopathy. RNA transcripts provided the source from which TCR beta CDR3 regions were amplified. A first-round RT-PCR of the TCR CDR3 used the HTBI primer set. Each CDR3 protein is one row after TCRdb ran MiXCR on the multiplex PCR reads. Seen here are some 770,000 distinct CDR3 sequences, about a sixth observed once, and the top ten hold 8.4%. Input material: blood. The receptor set was obtained from a man younger than 30 with Graves' hyperthyroidism.

The CDR3 nucleotides are TGTGCCAGCAGCTTACGGAAAAACACTGAAGCTTTCTTT. It codes for CASSLRKNTEAFF. The rearrangement links TRBV7-9 to TRBJ1-1, with D unclear. The CDR3 runs 13 residues. Germline CDR1 is SEHNR and CDR2 is FQNEAQ (reference sequence). Trimming shortened V by 2 bases and J by 2 bases, and 6 bases separated the two germline ends.

This clonotype was picked up a small number of times. V usage is TRBV9 and J usage is TRBJ1-2; 8 bases fit TRBD1. The CDR3 has 16 amino acids. V dropped 4 bases and J dropped 8; count of bases not matched to a gene: 16. Germline loops: CDR1 SGDLS, CDR2 YYNGEE. The CDR3 reads CASSSGTGILSGGYTF. The CDR3 bases are TGTGCCAGCAGCAGTGGGACAGGCATCCTCTCGGGGGGCTACACCTTC.

This clonotype occurred a few times. V is TRBV7-9 and J is TRBJ2-7, with TRBD2 as a possible D gene (5 bases). V was clipped by 3 bases and J by 7 bases, with 10 bases between them. Germline CDR1 reads SEHNR; CDR2 reads FQNEAQ (reference sequence). The CDR3 sequence is 12 residues long. The CDR3 loop is CASSLEALEQYF. In DNA form, the CDR3 reads TGTGCCAGCAGCTTGGAGGCGTTAGAGCAGTACTTC.

This clonotype was detected a few times. This chain links TRBV7-3 with TRBJ2-2; tentatively, D is TRBD2 (6 bases). Trimming cost V 1 base and J 3 bases, with 15 bases left between them. Germline V lookup: CDR1 SGHTA, CDR2 FQGTGA. The length of the CDR3 is 17 residues. CDR3 amino acids: CASSLRGVGVDTGELFF. CDR3 coding DNA: TGTGCCAGCAGCTTAAGGGGGGTGGGGGTGGACACCGGGGAGCTGTTTTTT. The full variable domain, rest sourced from reference TRBV7-3 and TRBJ2-2, is GAGVSQTPSNKVTEKGKYVELRCDPISGHTALYWYRQSLGQGPEFLIYFQGTGAADDSGLPNDRFFAVRPEGSVSTLKIQRTERGDSAVYLCASSLRGVGVDTGELFFGEGSRLTVL.

This clonotype was seen many times. The chain recombines TRBV28 with TRBJ2-7, with 8 bases lining up with TRBD2. J gave up 2 bases and V 11 bases, and 8 bases lay outside the gene matches. The CDR3 sequence is 13 residues long. Germline V CDR1 and CDR2: MDHEN, SYDVKM. The CDR3 loop is CAASGGGTYEQYF. The CDR3 DNA reads as TGTGCCGCGTCGGGAGGGGGTACCTACGAGCAGTACTTC.

This clonotype was found a few times. The chain employs TRBV6-5 and TRBJ2-3; D gene unclear. Between the trimmed V and J ends, which lost 2 bases and 1 base, there was a span of 7 bases. CDR1 and CDR2 (germline): MNHEY, SVGAGI. The CDR3 consists of 14 residues. This CDR3 reads CASSYVVGTDTQYF. CDR3 DNA sequence: TGTGCCAGCAGTTACGTTGTGGGCACAGATACGCAGTATTTT.

There are a few counts of this clonotype. This sequence joins TRBV14 and TRBJ2-7; D is perhaps TRBD1 (5 bases). CDR1 is SGHDN and CDR2 is FVKESK in the germline V gene. V lost 1 base and J 0 bases, leaving 10 bases between the germline ends. The CDR3 has 15 residues. CDR3 protein: CASSQGWGSSYEQYF. In DNA form, the CDR3 reads TGTGCCAGCAGCCAAGGGTGGGGCAGCTCCTACGAGCAGTACTTC.

The J gene is TRBJ2-7, the V gene TRBV6-1; 11 positions match TRBD1. The ends lost 3 bases at V and 3 bases at J; junction bases unmatched: 4. Germline V gives CDR1 MNHNS, CDR2 SASEGT. CDR3 length: 15 amino acids. CDR3 sequence (DNA): TGTGCCAGCAGTGAGTCCGGGACAGGGGGCTACGAGCAGTACTTC. As protein: CASSESGTGGYEQYF.

This clonotype was recorded at least ten times. The chain recombines TRBV2 with TRBJ1-2, with D perhaps TRBD1 (6 bases). CDR1 SNHLY and CDR2 FYNNEI come from the germline V gene. Trimming left V 0 bases short and J 4 bases short, with 12 bases between. There are 15 residues in the CDR3. The CDR3 sequence: CASSEALTGTYGYTF. The CDR3 DNA sequence: TGTGCCAGCAGTGAAGCGCTTACAGGGACCTATGGCTACACCTTC.

This chain links TRBV20-1 with TRBJ2-1; TRBD2 is a possible D gene (5 bases). CDR1 DFQATT and CDR2 SNEGSKA come from the germline V gene (reference sequence). CDR3 length: 16 amino acids. V was pared by 4 bases and J by 0 bases, with 16 bases between. Here the CDR3 reads CSATPGNPSSYNEQFF. The CDR3 nucleotides are TGCAGTGCTACTCCGGGGAACCCGAGCTCCTACAATGAGCAGTTCTTC.

This clonotype was observed a few times. V is TRBV20-1 and J is TRBJ1-5; D remains unclear. Per the germline V gene, CDR1 is DFQATT and CDR2 is SNEGSKA (reference sequence). V was shortened by 0 bases and J by 2 bases, with 11 bases between the two germline ends. The CDR3 totals 15 residues. CDR3 region: CSARDRVGRNQPQHF. CDR3 bases: TGCAGTGCTAGAGATCGAGTTGGACGCAATCAGCCCCAGCATTTT.

In this sample, this clonotype turned up many times. The chain joins TRBV7-2 to TRBJ2-1; no clear D gene. V was clipped by 3 bases and J by 4 bases, with 10 bases between them. The CDR3 contains 14 residues. Germline-derived CDR1 and CDR2 are SGHTA and FQGNSA. The CDR3 sequence: CASSFLRPYNEQFF. For the CDR3, the DNA is TGTGCCAGCAGCTTCCTTAGGCCTTACAATGAGCAGTTCTTC.

Concerning this clonotype: Possible read error: a much larger clone is one base away. The chain joins TRBV11-2 to TRBJ2-1; 14 bases map to TRBD2. CDR1 and CDR2 from the germline V gene are SGHAT and FQNNGV. This CDR3 spans 16 amino acids. CDR3 region: CASSGLAGGLYNVQFF. CDR3 in DNA: TGTGCCAGCAGCGGACTAGCGGGAGGTCTCTACAATGTGCAGTTCTTC.

A few counts support this clonotype. The chain links TRBV7-2 to TRBJ2-3; D may be TRBD2 (6 bases). Trimming pared 4 bases from V and 3 bases from J, leaving 11 bases between. This CDR3 spans 14 amino acids. Looked up from germline, CDR1 is SGHTA and CDR2 is FQGNSA. The DNA of the CDR3 is TGTGCCAGCAGCTATGGGGGGAGGACAGATACGCAGTATTTT. Amino acids: CASSYGGRTDTQYF. The whole variable domain, remainder taken from reference TRBV7-2 and TRBJ2-3, is GAGVSQSPSNKVTEKGKDVELRCDPISGHTALYWYRQSLGQGLEFLIYFQGNSAPDKSGLPSDRFSAERTGGSVSTLTIQRTQQEDSAVYLCASSYGGRTDTQYFGPGTRLTVL.

The gene calls are TRBV19 and TRBJ2-4, with a possible D match to TRBD1 (6 bases). The V gene lost 6 bases and the J gene lost 5 bases, with 17 bases spanning the gap. The CDR3 runs to 15 residues. Germline V gene data show CDR1 as LNHDA and CDR2 as SQIVND (reference sequence). The DNA for the CDR3 is TGTGCCAGTAGGGAGACAGGCGGTCCCCAAAACATTCAGTACTTC. It specifies CASRETGGPQNIQYF.

This clonotype has just a few counts. This rearrangement joins TRBV15 to TRBJ2-6; D unresolved. V dropped 5 bases and J dropped 0 bases, with 5 bases sitting between them. The CDR3 extends over 14 amino acids. CDR1 and CDR2 from the germline V gene are LNHNV and YYDKDF (reference sequence). The CDR3 here is CATSVFSGANVLTF. CDR3 DNA sequence: TGTGCCACCAGCGTGTTCTCTGGGGCCAACGTCCTGACTTTC. Looking up the rest from reference TRBV15 and TRBJ2-6 gives the full variable domain: DAMVIQNPRYQVTQFGKPVTLSCSQTLNHNVMYWYQQKSSQAPKLLFHYYDKDFNNEADTPDNFQSRRPNTSFCFLDIRSPGLGDTAMYLCATSVFSGANVLTFGAGSRLTVL.

At least ten counts were recorded for this clonotype. The chain employs TRBV7-2 and TRBJ2-1; either TRBD1 or TRBD2 may supply D (5 bases each). The CDR3 runs 15 residues. The germline V gene has CDR1 SGHTA and CDR2 FQGNSA. V was trimmed by 7 bases and J by 6 bases, leaving 19 bases between them. The CDR3 DNA is TGTGCCAGCACCATTAGCAGGGAGCGTGGCAATGAGCAGTTCTTC. It yields the protein CASTISRERGNEQFF. The full variable domain, its missing parts supplied by reference TRBV7-2 and TRBJ2-1, is GAGVSQSPSNKVTEKGKDVELRCDPISGHTALYWYRQSLGQGLEFLIYFQGNSAPDKSGLPSDRFSAERTGGSVSTLTIQRTQQEDSAVYLCASTISRERGNEQFFGPGTRLTVL.

In its sample, this clonotype was seen a few times. This sequence joins TRBV19 and TRBJ1-1; D is ambiguous. Trimming took off 7 bases at V and 4 bases at J, with 13 bases between the two ends. Germline V gene lookup returns CDR1 LNHDA and CDR2 SQIVND (reference sequence). CDR3 size: 13 residues. The CDR3 DNA is TGTGCCAGTAACCTTCCGGGTGTCACTGAAGCTTTCTTT. Its translation is CASNLPGVTEAFF.

The DNA of the CDR3 is TGTGCCACCAGTGATATGGGACAGGGAGTTAACACCGGGGAGCTGTTTTTT. It is translated as CATSDMGQGVNTGELFF. This rearrangement joins TRBV24-1 to TRBJ2-2; 9 bases are shared with TRBD1. From germline, CDR1 is KGHDR and CDR2 SFDVKD. The CDR3 consists of 17 residues. Unmatched junction bases numbered 6, after V lost 3 bases and J lost 2 bases.

In this sample, this clonotype turned up a few times. V is TRBV24-1 and J is TRBJ1-4; TRBD1 is a possible D gene (6 bases). This CDR3 is built from 15 residues. The germline gives CDR1 KGHDR, CDR2 SFDVKD. V lost 2 bases, J lost 5 bases, and 11 bases lay in between. The CDR3 reads CATSDSGQNNEKLFF. The CDR3 DNA reads as TGTGCCACCAGTGATTCCGGACAGAACAATGAAAAACTGTTTTTT.

This clonotype came up a few times. The rearrangement links TRBV6-2 or TRBV6-3 to TRBJ2-1; TRBD1 agrees at 7 bases. V dropped 6 bases and J dropped 1; count of bases not matched to a gene: 9. This CDR3 has 16 residues. Per germline, CDR1 MNHEY and CDR2 SVGEGT. CDR3 sequence reads: CASSPDRLLSYNEQFF. CDR3 DNA: TGTGCCAGCAGCCCGGACAGGTTGTTATCCTACAATGAGCAGTTCTTC.

There are many counts of this clonotype. This chain joins TRBV27 and TRBJ1-1; D remains unclear. There are 14 residues in the CDR3. V gave up 5 bases and J gave up 1 base, with 11 bases separating them. Germline V gene lookup returns CDR1 MNHEY and CDR2 SMNVEV (reference sequence). The CDR3 reads CASSLGLSNTEAFF. The CDR3 nucleotides read TGTGCCAGCAGTCTCGGACTCTCGAACACTGAAGCTTTCTTT.

This clonotype was found a few times. Here the CDR3 reads CASSTLLSGSVADTQYF. In DNA, the CDR3 is TGTGCCAGCAGCACCTTACTTAGCGGGAGCGTGGCAGATACGCAGTATTTT. The chain joins TRBV7-9 to TRBJ2-3; 9 bases are a match to TRBD2. Per the germline V gene, CDR1 is SEHNR and CDR2 is FQNEAQ (reference sequence). The ends lost 5 bases at V and 4 bases at J; junction bases unmatched: 13. The CDR3 sequence is 17 residues long.